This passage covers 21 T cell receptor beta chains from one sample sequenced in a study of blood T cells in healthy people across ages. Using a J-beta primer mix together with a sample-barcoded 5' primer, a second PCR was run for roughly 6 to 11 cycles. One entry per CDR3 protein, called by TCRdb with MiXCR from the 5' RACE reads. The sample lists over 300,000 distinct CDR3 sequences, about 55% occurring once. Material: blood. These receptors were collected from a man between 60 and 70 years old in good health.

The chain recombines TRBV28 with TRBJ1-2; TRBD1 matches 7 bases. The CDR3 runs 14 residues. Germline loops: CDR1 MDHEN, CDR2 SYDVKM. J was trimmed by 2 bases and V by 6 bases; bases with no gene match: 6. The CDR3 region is CASRKTGPNYGYTF. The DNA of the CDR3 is TGTGCCAGCAGGAAGACAGGGCCCAACTATGGCTACACCTTC.

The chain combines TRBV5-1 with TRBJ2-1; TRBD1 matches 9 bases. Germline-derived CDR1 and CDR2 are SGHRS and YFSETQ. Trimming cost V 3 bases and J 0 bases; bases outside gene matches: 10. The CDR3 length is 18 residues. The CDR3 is CASSSLGQGSSSYNEQFF. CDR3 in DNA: TGCGCCAGCAGCTCTCTCGGACAGGGGTCGAGCTCCTACAATGAGCAGTTCTTC.

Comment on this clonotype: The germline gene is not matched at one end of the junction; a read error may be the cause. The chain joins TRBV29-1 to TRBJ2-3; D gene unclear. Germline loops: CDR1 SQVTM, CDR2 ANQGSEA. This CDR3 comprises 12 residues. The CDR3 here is CSVEGSTDSQYF. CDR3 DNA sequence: TGCAGCGTTGAGGGCAGCACAGATTCGCAGTATTTT.

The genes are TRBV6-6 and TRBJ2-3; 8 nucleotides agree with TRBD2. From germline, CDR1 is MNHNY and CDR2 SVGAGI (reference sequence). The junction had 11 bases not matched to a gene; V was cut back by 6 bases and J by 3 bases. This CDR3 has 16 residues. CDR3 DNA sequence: TGTGCCAGCAGCACCGAAGACGGGAGGGGTACAGATACGCAGTATTTT. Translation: CASSTEDGRGTDTQYF.

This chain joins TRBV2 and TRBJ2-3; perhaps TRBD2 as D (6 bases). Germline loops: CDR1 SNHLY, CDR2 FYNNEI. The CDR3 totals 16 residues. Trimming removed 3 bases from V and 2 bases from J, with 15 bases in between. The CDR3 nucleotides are TGTGCCAGCAGTGACGGACGGGGGATCCTCACAGATACGCAGTATTTT. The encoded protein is CASSDGRGILTDTQYF.

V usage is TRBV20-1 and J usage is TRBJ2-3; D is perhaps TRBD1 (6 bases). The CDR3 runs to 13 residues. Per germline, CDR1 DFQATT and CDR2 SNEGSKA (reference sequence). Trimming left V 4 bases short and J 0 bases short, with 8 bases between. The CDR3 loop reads CSATDRSTDTQYF. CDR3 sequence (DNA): TGCAGTGCTACCGACAGGAGCACAGATACGCAGTATTTT.

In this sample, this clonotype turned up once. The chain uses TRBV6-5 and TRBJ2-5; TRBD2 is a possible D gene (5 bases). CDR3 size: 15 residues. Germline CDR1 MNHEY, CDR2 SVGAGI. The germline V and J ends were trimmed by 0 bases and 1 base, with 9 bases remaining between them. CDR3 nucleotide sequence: TGTGCCAGCAGTTACTCGAGAGGGAGCCAAGAGACCCAGTACTTC. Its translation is CASSYSRGSQETQYF.

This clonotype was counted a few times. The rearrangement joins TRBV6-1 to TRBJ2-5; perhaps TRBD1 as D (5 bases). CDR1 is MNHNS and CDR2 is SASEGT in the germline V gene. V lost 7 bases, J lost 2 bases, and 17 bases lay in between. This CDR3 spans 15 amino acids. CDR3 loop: CASIGRQFIQETQYF. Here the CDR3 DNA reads TGTGCCAGCATAGGTAGACAGTTCATTCAAGAGACCCAGTACTTC.

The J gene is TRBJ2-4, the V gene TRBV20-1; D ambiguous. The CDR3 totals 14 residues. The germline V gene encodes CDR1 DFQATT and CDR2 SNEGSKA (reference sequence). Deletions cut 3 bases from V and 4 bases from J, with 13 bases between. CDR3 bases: TGCAGTGCTAGTTGGGTGGGCAGGAAAAACATTCAGTACTTC. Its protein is CSASWVGRKNIQYF.

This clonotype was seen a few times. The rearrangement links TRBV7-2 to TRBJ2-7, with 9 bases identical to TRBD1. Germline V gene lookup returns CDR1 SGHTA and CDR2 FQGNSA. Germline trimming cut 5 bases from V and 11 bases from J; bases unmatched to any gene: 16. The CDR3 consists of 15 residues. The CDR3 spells CASSASGQGVWTKYF. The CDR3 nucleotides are TGTGCCAGCAGCGCATCGGGACAGGGAGTATGGACAAAGTACTTC.

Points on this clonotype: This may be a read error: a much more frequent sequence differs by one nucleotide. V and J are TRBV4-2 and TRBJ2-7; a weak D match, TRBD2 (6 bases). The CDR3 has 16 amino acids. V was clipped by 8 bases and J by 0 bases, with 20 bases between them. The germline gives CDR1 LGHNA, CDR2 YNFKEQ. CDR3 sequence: CASGGRRADYSYEQYF. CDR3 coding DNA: TGTGCCAGCGGGGGGAGGCGCGCCGACTACTCCTACGAGCAGTACTTC.

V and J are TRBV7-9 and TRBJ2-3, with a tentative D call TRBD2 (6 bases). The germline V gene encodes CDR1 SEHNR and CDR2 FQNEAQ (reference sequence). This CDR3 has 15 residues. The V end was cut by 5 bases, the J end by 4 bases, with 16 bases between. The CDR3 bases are TGTGCCAGCAGCCCTTCAACTAGCTGGTCAGATACGCAGTATTTT. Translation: CASSPSTSWSDTQYF.

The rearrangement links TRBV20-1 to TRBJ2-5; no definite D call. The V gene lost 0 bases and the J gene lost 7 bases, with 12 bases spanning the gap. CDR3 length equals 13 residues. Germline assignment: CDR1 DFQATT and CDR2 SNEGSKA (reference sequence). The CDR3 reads CSARERLTGTQYF. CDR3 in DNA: TGCAGTGCTAGAGAGCGACTGACGGGGACCCAGTACTTC.

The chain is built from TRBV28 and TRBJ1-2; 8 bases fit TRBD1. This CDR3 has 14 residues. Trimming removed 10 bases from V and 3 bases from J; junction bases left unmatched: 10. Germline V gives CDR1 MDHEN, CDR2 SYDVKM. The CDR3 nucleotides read TGTGCCATCCAACTCCAGGGGGCCCACTATGGCTACACCTTC. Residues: CAIQLQGAHYGYTF.

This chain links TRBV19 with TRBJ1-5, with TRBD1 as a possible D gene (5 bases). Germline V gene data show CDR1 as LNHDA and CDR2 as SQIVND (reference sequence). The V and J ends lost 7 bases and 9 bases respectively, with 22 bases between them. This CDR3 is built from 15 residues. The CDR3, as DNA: TGTGCCAGTACCAAGGGTAGTTTCCAGGGTCGGCCCCAGCATTTT. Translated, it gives CASTKGSFQGRPQHF.

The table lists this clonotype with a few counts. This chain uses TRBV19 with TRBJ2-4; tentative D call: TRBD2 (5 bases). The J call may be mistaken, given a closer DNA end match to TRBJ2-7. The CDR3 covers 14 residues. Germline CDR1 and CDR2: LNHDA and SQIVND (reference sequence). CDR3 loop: CASSIRGLIYEQYF. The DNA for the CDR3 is TGTGCCAGTAGTATACGGGGTCTTATCTACGAGCAGTACTTC.

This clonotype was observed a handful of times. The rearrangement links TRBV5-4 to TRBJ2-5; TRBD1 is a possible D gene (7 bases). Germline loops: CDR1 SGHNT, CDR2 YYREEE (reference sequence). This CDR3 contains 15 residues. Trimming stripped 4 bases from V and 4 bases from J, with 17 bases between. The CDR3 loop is CASSQQPGGTETQYF. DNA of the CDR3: TGTGCCAGCAGCCAGCAGCCAGGGGGGACAGAGACCCAGTACTTC. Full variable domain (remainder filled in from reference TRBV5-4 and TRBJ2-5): ETGVTQSPTHLIKTRGQQVTLRCSSQSGHNTVSWYQQALGQGPQFIFQYYREEENGRGNFPPRFSGLQFPNYSSELNVNALELDDSALYLCASSQQPGGTETQYFGPGTRLLVL.

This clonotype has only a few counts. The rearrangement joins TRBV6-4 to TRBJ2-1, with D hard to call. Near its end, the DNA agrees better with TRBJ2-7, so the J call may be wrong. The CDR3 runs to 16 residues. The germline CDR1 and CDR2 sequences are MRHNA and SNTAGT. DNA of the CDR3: TGTGCCAGCAGTGACTTAGGGCAAAGCTCCTACAATGAGCAGTACTTC. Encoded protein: CASSDLGQSSYNEQYF.

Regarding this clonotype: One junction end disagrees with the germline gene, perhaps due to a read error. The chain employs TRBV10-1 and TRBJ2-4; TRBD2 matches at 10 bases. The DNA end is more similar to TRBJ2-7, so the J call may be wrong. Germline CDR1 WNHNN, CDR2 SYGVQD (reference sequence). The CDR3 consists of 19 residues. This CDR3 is CAGSGRTKASGGQPYEQYF. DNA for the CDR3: TGCGCCGGCAGTGGCCGAACCAAGGCTAGCGGGGGCCAACCTTACGAGCAGTACTTC.

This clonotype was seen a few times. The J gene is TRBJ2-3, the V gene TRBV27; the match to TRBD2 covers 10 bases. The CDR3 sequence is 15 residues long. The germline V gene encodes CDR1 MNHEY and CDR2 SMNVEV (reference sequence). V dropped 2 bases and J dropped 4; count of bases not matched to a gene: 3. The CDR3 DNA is TGTGCCAGCAGTTTAACTAGCGGGATGGCAGATACGCAGTATTTT. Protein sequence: CASSLTSGMADTQYF.

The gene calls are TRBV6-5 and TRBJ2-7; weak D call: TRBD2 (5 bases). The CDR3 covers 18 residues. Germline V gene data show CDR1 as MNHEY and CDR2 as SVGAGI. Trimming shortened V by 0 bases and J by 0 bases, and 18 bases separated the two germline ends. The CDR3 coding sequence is TGTGCCAGCAGTTACTCGGGTATGCGGGCAGGAGGCTCCTACGAGCAGTACTTC. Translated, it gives CASSYSGMRAGGSYEQYF.